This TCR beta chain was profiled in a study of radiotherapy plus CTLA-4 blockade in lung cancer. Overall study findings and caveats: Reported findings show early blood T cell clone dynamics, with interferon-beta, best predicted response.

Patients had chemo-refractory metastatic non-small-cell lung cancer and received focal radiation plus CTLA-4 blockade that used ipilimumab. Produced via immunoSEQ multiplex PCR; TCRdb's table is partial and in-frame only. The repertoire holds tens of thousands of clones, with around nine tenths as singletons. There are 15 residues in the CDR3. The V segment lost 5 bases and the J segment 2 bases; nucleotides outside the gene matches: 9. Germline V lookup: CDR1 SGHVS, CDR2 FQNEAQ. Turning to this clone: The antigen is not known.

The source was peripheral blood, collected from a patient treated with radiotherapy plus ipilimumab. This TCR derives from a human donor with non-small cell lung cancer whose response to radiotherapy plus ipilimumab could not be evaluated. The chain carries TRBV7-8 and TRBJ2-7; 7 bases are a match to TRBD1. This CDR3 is CASSPWDSATYEQYF. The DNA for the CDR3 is TGTGCCAGCAGCCCGTGGGACAGCGCAACCTACGAGCAGTACTTC.